The 16 T cell receptor beta chains below were found in one sample sequenced in a study of OX40 agonist ivuxolimab in advanced cancers. Sequenced by immunoSEQ multiplex PCR; TCRdb stores in-frame clones only, minus some. There are about 150,000 clones in the sample; approximately 94% occur only once, and about 0.3% lies in the top ten. The material sequenced was CD4+ or CD8+ T cells sorted from blood, taken in a trial of the OX40 agonist ivuxolimab. The origin of the receptors is an adult with an advanced solid tumor such as melanoma, head and neck, liver or kidney cancer.

The chain links TRBV19 to TRBJ2-7; weak D call: TRBD2 (6 bases). Germline CDR1 LNHDA, CDR2 SQIVND (reference sequence). With 1 base removed from V and 0 bases from J, the gap between germline ends came to 10 bases. This CDR3 comprises 15 residues. The CDR3 coding sequence is TGTGCCAGTAGTATAGTGGGGACTGGCTCCTACGAGCAGTACTTC. This sequence encodes CASSIVGTGSYEQYF.

This chain uses TRBV5-4 with TRBJ1-1, with 10 positions matching TRBD1. This CDR3 spans 15 amino acids. The germline V gene encodes CDR1 SGHNT and CDR2 YYREEE (reference sequence). The J segment lost 3 bases and the V segment lost 4 bases, leaving 6 bases of the junction unmatched. The CDR3 bases are TGTGCCAGCAGCCTCCGGACAGGGGGGGACACTGAAGCTTTCTTT. Protein: CASSLRTGGDTEAFF.

J is TRBJ2-7 and V is TRBV6-1; tentatively, D is TRBD1 (6 bases). With 6 bases removed from V and 0 bases from J, the gap between germline ends came to 12 bases. The CDR3 runs 14 residues. Looked up from germline, CDR1 is MNHNS and CDR2 is SASEGT. The DNA for the CDR3 is TGTGCCAGCAGAAAGCGAGGGGGCTCCTACGAGCAGTACTTC. Amino acids: CASRKRGGSYEQYF.

This chain uses TRBV10-2 with TRBJ2-5; 12 positions match TRBD2. Trimming took 6 bases from V and 5 from J; bases not matched to a gene: 4. The CDR3 is 14 residues long. Germline CDR1 is WSHSY and CDR2 is SAAADI. In DNA, the CDR3 is TGCGCCAGCAGCGGACTAGCGGGAAGGGAGACCCAGTACTTC. The encoded protein is CASSGLAGRETQYF.

The genes are TRBV28 and TRBJ2-7, with D perhaps matching TRBD2 (6 bases). The CDR3 spans 13 residues. Germline lookup yields CDR1 MDHEN and CDR2 SYDVKM. The V and J ends lost 7 bases and 5 bases respectively, with 15 bases between them. CDR3 protein: CASISGAGDEQYF. The DNA of the CDR3 is TGTGCCAGCATATCGGGAGCGGGCGACGAGCAGTACTTC. Full variable domain (remainder filled in from reference TRBV28 and TRBJ2-7): DVKVTQSSRYLVKRTGEKVFLECVQDMDHENMFWYRQDPGLGLRLIYFSYDVKMKEKGDIPEGYSVSREKKERFSLILESASTNQTSMYLCASISGAGDEQYFGPGTRLTVT.

This clone was recorded a few times. The rearrangement uses TRBV28 and TRBJ2-2; 10 bases are a match to TRBD1. There are 17 residues in the CDR3. Unmatched junction bases numbered 12, after V lost 6 bases and J lost 5 bases. CDR1 is MDHEN and CDR2 is SYDVKM in the germline V gene. CDR3 loop: CASRKSGTGAVTGELFF. The CDR3 DNA sequence: TGTGCCAGCAGAAAATCAGGGACAGGGGCGGTAACCGGGGAGCTGTTTTTT.

This chain links TRBV7-3 with TRBJ2-1, with 9 bases identical to TRBD2. The CDR3 is 16 residues long. The J segment lost 1 base and the V segment lost 1 base, leaving 2 bases of the junction unmatched. Germline CDR1 is SGHTA and CDR2 is FQGTGA. The CDR3: CASSLMAGGSYNEQFF. In nucleotides, the CDR3 is TGTGCCAGCAGCTTAATGGCGGGAGGGTCCTACAATGAGCAGTTCTTC.

This clone was seen just once. The V and J genes are TRBV4-3 and TRBJ1-3; weak D call: TRBD1 (6 bases). The germline V gene has CDR1 LGHNA and CDR2 YSLEER. This CDR3 is built from 17 residues. V lost 3 bases, J lost 2 bases, and 17 bases lay in between. The CDR3 sequence is CASSQEGGGATGNTIYF. The CDR3 nucleotides are TGCGCCAGCAGCCAGGAGGGTGGGGGGGCAACTGGAAACACCATATATTTT.

The CDR3 protein is CSATGGNTEAFF. CDR3 nucleotide sequence: TGCAGCGCCACTGGGGGGAACACTGAAGCTTTCTTT. This chain connects TRBV29-1 to TRBJ1-1, with TRBD1 as a possible D gene (5 bases). Germline values: CDR1 SQVTM, CDR2 ANQGSEA. This CDR3 contains 12 residues. With 7 bases removed from V and 1 base from J, the gap between germline ends came to 10 bases.

This rearrangement joins TRBV28 to TRBJ2-1; 8 bases agree with TRBD2. Germline V gene data show CDR1 as MDHEN and CDR2 as SYDVKM. The J segment lost 2 bases and the V segment lost 6 bases, leaving 6 bases of the junction unmatched. This CDR3 comprises 15 residues. CDR3 in DNA: TGTGCCAGCAGAGGTAGCGGGAAGCCCTACAATGAGCAGTTCTTC. This translates into CASRGSGKPYNEQFF.

V usage is TRBV4-3 and J usage is TRBJ1-1, with D possibly matching TRBD1 (6 bases). Germline loops: CDR1 LGHNA, CDR2 YSLEER. The CDR3 is 16 residues long. V gave up 3 bases and J gave up 0 bases, with 14 bases separating them. DNA for the CDR3: TGCGCCAGCAGCCAGGGGGGGGGCAGGATGAACACTGAAGCTTTCTTT. Protein: CASSQGGGRMNTEAFF.

CDR3 in amino acids: CASSLTWGETQYF. The CDR3 nucleotides are TGCGCCAGCAGCCTCACATGGGGAGAGACCCAGTACTTC. The V and J genes are TRBV5-1 and TRBJ2-5; no firm D call. V dropped 4 bases and J dropped 4 bases, with 11 bases sitting between them. This CDR3 is built from 13 residues. Germline V gene sequence: CDR1 SGHRS, CDR2 YFSETQ.

The chain uses TRBV7-9 and TRBJ1-6, with D unresolved. This CDR3 comprises 15 residues. Deletions cut 4 bases from V and 5 bases from J, with 12 bases between. Germline assignment: CDR1 SEHNR and CDR2 FQNEAQ (reference sequence). CDR3 residues: CASSSTPIDNSPLHF. The CDR3 nucleotides read TGTGCCAGCAGCTCAACCCCGATCGATAATTCACCCCTCCACTTT. Full variable domain (remainder filled in from reference TRBV7-9 and TRBJ1-6): DTGVSQNPRHKITKRGQNVTFRCDPISEHNRLYWYRQTLGQGPEFLTYFQNEAQLEKSRLLSDRFSAERPKGSFSTLEIQRTEQGDSAMYLCASSSTPIDNSPLHFGNGTRLTVT.

This chain connects TRBV5-1 to TRBJ1-2, with D uncertain. CDR3 length equals 13 residues. The germline V and J ends were trimmed by 4 bases and 8 bases, with 15 bases remaining between them. The germline CDR1 and CDR2 sequences are SGHRS and YFSETQ. The CDR3 region has the DNA TGCGCCAGCAGCCCCGGTGAGGCCGTGGGCTACACCTTC. Translating it yields CASSPGEAVGYTF. Supplemented by reference TRBV5-1 and TRBJ1-2, the full variable domain reads KAGVTQTPRYLIKTRGQQVTLSCSPISGHRSVSWYQQTPGQGLQFLFEYFSETQRNKGNFPGRFSGRQFSNSRSEMNVSTLELGDSALYLCASSPGEAVGYTFGSGTRLTVV.

The V and J genes are TRBV7-9 and TRBJ2-7; weak D call: TRBD1 (7 bases). Per germline, CDR1 SEHNR and CDR2 FQNEAQ (reference sequence). This CDR3 has 14 amino acids. The ends were cut back, 4 bases at V and 2 bases at J, with 12 bases in the middle. Here the CDR3 reads CASSSQGGPYEQYF. The CDR3 DNA reads as TGTGCCAGCAGCTCTCAGGGGGGACCCTACGAGCAGTACTTC. The variable domain in full, with the rest retrieved from reference TRBV7-9 and TRBJ2-7, is DTGVSQNPRHKITKRGQNVTFRCDPISEHNRLYWYRQTLGQGPEFLTYFQNEAQLEKSRLLSDRFSAERPKGSFSTLEIQRTEQGDSAMYLCASSSQGGPYEQYFGPGTRLTVT.

The chain employs TRBV7-9 and TRBJ1-3, with 10 positions matching TRBD1. Trimming cost V 5 bases and J 2 bases; bases outside gene matches: 3. The CDR3 runs 15 residues. From germline, CDR1 is SEHNR and CDR2 FQNEAQ (reference sequence). The CDR3 bases are TGTGCCAGCAGCCAGGGGACAGGGGCTGGAAACACCATATATTTT. Translation gives CASSQGTGAGNTIYF.